These T cell receptor beta chains were read from a single sample in a study of T cell responses to AZD1222 COVID-19 vaccine. Only in-frame clones appear in the TCRdb table, and some are missing; sequencing was by immunoSEQ multiplex PCR. The repertoire holds 120,000 or so clones, with 70% to 90% as singletons. This material consisted of peripheral blood, taken 28 days after the second AZD1222 dose. These receptors were collected from an adult who received the AZD1222 COVID-19 vaccine. Both conserved end residues are part of each CDR3. The order of the fields is CDR3 length, J gene, V gene, CDR3 protein.

cdr3_length: 13
j_call: TRBJ1-2
v_call: TRBV5-1
cdr3_aa: CASSLSGEIGYTF

cdr3_length: 16
j_call: TRBJ2-3
v_call: TRBV7-3
cdr3_aa: CASGTGLAGGTDTQYF

cdr3_length: 12
j_call: TRBJ1-1
v_call: TRBV9
cdr3_aa: CASSAGNTEAFF

cdr3_length: 19
j_call: TRBJ2-6
v_call: TRBV6-6
cdr3_aa: CASSYMGQMIPPGANVLTF

cdr3_length: 15
j_call: TRBJ2-2
v_call: TRBV10-2
cdr3_aa: CASSESRAFTGELFF

cdr3_length: 19
j_call: TRBJ2-6
v_call: TRBV7-3
cdr3_aa: CASSLTRGLQSSGANVLTF

cdr3_length: 17
j_call: TRBJ1-4
v_call: TRBV5-8
cdr3_aa: CASSLAKRTGSNEKLFF

cdr3_length: 13
j_call: TRBJ1-5
v_call: TRBV3-1/TRBV3-2
cdr3_aa: CASSQVARGPQHF

cdr3_length: 12
j_call: TRBJ1-1
v_call: TRBV12-3/TRBV12-4
cdr3_aa: CASSFPNTEAFF

cdr3_length: 15
j_call: TRBJ1-1
v_call: TRBV18
cdr3_aa: CASSPMGVTNTEAFF

cdr3_length: 14
j_call: TRBJ1-2
v_call: TRBV7-9
cdr3_aa: CASSFVGPNYGYTF

cdr3_length: 13
j_call: TRBJ1-6
v_call: TRBV2
cdr3_aa: CAAKGQGSSPLHF

cdr3_length: 16
j_call: TRBJ1-1
v_call: TRBV9
cdr3_aa: CASSVDQGVRLSEAFF

cdr3_length: 18
j_call: TRBJ2-1
v_call: TRBV7-6
cdr3_aa: CASSLVWRGQGTYNEQFF

cdr3_length: 15
j_call: TRBJ1-5
v_call: TRBV28
cdr3_aa: CASSLVALSNQPQHF

cdr3_length: 15
j_call: TRBJ2-5
v_call: TRBV4-1
cdr3_aa: CASSQTSGMRATQYF

cdr3_length: 13
j_call: TRBJ1-2
v_call: TRBV27
cdr3_aa: CASRRQGSLGYTF

cdr3_length: 11
j_call: TRBJ1-1
v_call: TRBV10-2
cdr3_aa: CASIMGSEAFF

cdr3_length: 13
j_call: TRBJ1-1
v_call: TRBV3-1/TRBV3-2
cdr3_aa: CASRQGGNTEAFF

cdr3_length: 14
j_call: TRBJ1-4
v_call: TRBV6-5
cdr3_aa: CASSPTGGNEKLFF

cdr3_length: 14
j_call: TRBJ2-2
v_call: TRBV30
cdr3_aa: CAWNRRRNTGELFF

cdr3_length: 12
j_call: TRBJ2-2
v_call: TRBV3-1/TRBV3-2
cdr3_aa: CASSRNTGELFF

cdr3_length: 15
j_call: TRBJ1-6
v_call: TRBV3-1/TRBV3-2
cdr3_aa: CASSQDLTGVRALHF

cdr3_length: 15
j_call: TRBJ1-6
v_call: TRBV6-5
cdr3_aa: CASSYSSGRVSPLHF

cdr3_length: 16
j_call: TRBJ2-1
v_call: TRBV7-9
cdr3_aa: CASRGLPGQGFDEQFF

cdr3_length: 15
j_call: TRBJ1-2
v_call: TRBV4-3
cdr3_aa: CASSQDRTGNYGYTF

cdr3_length: 14
j_call: TRBJ1-5
v_call: TRBV30
cdr3_aa: CAWSNSYGNQPQHF

cdr3_length: 14
j_call: TRBJ1-6
v_call: TRBV6-4
cdr3_aa: CASSREFYNSPLHF

cdr3_length: 14
j_call: TRBJ1-2
v_call: TRBV24-1
cdr3_aa: CATSEPDRDSGYTF

cdr3_length: 16
j_call: TRBJ2-5
v_call: TRBV11-2
cdr3_aa: CASTKGDQGYQETQYF

cdr3_length: 18
j_call: TRBJ2-3
v_call: TRBV7-2
cdr3_aa: CASSLFSGGEISTDTQYF

cdr3_length: 14
j_call: TRBJ2-7
v_call: TRBV19
cdr3_aa: CASSWREGGYEQYF

cdr3_length: 13
j_call: TRBJ1-2
v_call: TRBV12-3/TRBV12-4
cdr3_aa: CASSLSGGVGYTF

cdr3_length: 16
j_call: TRBJ1-2
v_call: TRBV7-2
cdr3_aa: CASSFPRGGTNYGYTF

cdr3_length: 16
j_call: TRBJ2-7
v_call: TRBV24-1
cdr3_aa: CATSDPGTGGYYEQYF

cdr3_length: 11
j_call: TRBJ2-7
v_call: TRBV7-9
cdr3_aa: CASSPQDEQYF

cdr3_length: 13
j_call: TRBJ1-2
v_call: TRBV10-3
cdr3_aa: CAISPQGNYGYTF

cdr3_length: 13
j_call: TRBJ2-5
v_call: TRBV20-1
cdr3_aa: CSATDRGRETQYF

cdr3_length: 16
j_call: TRBJ1-4
v_call: TRBV5-1
cdr3_aa: CASSPGQESTNEKLFF

cdr3_length: 14
j_call: TRBJ2-1
v_call: TRBV7-3
cdr3_aa: CASSQETIHNEQFF

cdr3_length: 16
j_call: TRBJ2-7
v_call: TRBV4-1
cdr3_aa: CASSQQWGRGTYEQYF

cdr3_length: 18
j_call: TRBJ1-2
v_call: TRBV4-3
cdr3_aa: CASSQDRGATGANYGYTF

cdr3_length: 14
j_call: TRBJ1-1
v_call: TRBV5-4
cdr3_aa: CASSLGTLDTEAFF

cdr3_length: 12
j_call: TRBJ2-5
v_call: TRBV7-9
cdr3_aa: CASSLGAQAQYF

cdr3_length: 13
j_call: TRBJ2-2
v_call: TRBV7-9
cdr3_aa: CASVTRNTGELFF

cdr3_length: 14
j_call: TRBJ2-5
v_call: TRBV20-1
cdr3_aa: CSASPTGGVETQYF